Following are 28 T cell receptor beta chains from one sample sequenced in a study of T cells in Graves' hyperthyroidism and ophthalmopathy. RNA transcripts served as the template for amplifying TCR beta CDR3 regions. The TCR CDR3 was amplified in a first-round RT-PCR using the HTBI primer set. TCRdb reprocessed the multiplex PCR reads via MiXCR and lists one record per CDR3 protein. The sample includes over 650,000 distinct CDR3 sequences, around 17% of them seen just once. Specimen: blood. The receptors derive from a man aged 18 to 29 with Graves' hyperthyroidism.

This clonotype has at least ten counts. V is TRBV7-9 and J is TRBJ1-1; D gene unclear. CDR3 length: 13 amino acids. From germline, CDR1 is SEHNR and CDR2 FQNEAQ (reference sequence). The V gene lost 7 bases and the J gene lost 3 bases, with 12 bases spanning the gap. The CDR3 sequence is CASTARPDTEAFF. The CDR3 DNA sequence: TGTGCCAGCACCGCCCGTCCGGACACTGAAGCTTTCTTT.

This clonotype came up many times. The chain combines TRBV28 with TRBJ2-5, with D perhaps matching TRBD2 (6 bases). The CDR3 has 16 amino acids. CDR1 MDHEN and CDR2 SYDVKM come from the germline V gene. Trimming removed 5 bases from V and 5 bases from J, with 21 bases in between. CDR3 in amino acids: CASSTLDGSLEETQYF. The CDR3 coding sequence is TGTGCCAGCAGTACTCTAGACGGGAGTTTAGAGGAGACCCAGTACTTC.

This clonotype was detected a few times. The chain combines TRBV5-5 with TRBJ1-6; no firm D call. V was pared by 0 bases and J by 11 bases, with 9 bases between. The CDR3 has 13 residues. Germline V gene data show CDR1 as SGHKS and CDR2 as YYEKEE (reference sequence). CDR3 nucleotides: TGTGCCAGCAGCTTGGGGGTGTACGCACCCCTCCACTTT. Translating it yields CASSLGVYAPLHF.

The rearrangement links TRBV28 to TRBJ2-4; a possible D gene is TRBD1 (5 bases). Trimming removed 2 bases at V and 5 bases at J, with 16 bases between. The CDR3 runs to 16 residues. Looked up from germline, CDR1 is MDHEN and CDR2 is SYDVKM. CDR3 bases: TGTGCCAGCAGTTTAGTGGGGCCCCGGTCCCAAAACATTCAGTACTTC. This translates into CASSLVGPRSQNIQYF.

The sample holds a few counts of this clonotype. The rearrangement links TRBV15 to TRBJ2-3; the match to TRBD2 covers 8 bases. Germline V gene lookup returns CDR1 LNHNV and CDR2 YYDKDF (reference sequence). Unmatched junction bases numbered 13, after V lost 3 bases and J lost 2 bases. The CDR3 is 18 amino acids. The CDR3, as DNA: TGTGCCACCAGCAGTCTAGCGGGTCCTCTGAGATACACAGATACGCAGTATTTT. Translating gives CATSSLAGPLRYTDTQYF.

The V gene is TRBV9, the J gene TRBJ1-2, with 9 bases lining up with TRBD1. Trimming cost V 0 bases and J 5 bases; bases outside gene matches: 8. Per germline, CDR1 SGDLS and CDR2 YYNGEE. This CDR3 is built from 16 residues. The CDR3 bases are TGTGCCAGCAGCGTAGATCCCCCACAGGGGGCGTATGGCTACACCTTC. Amino acid sequence: CASSVDPPQGAYGYTF. Full variable domain (remainder filled in from reference TRBV9 and TRBJ1-2): DSGVTQTPKHLITATGQRVTLRCSPRSGDLSVYWYQQSLDQGLQFLIQYYNGEERAKGNILERFSAQQFPDLHSELNLSSLELGDSALYFCASSVDPPQGAYGYTFGSGTRLTVV.

CDR3 loop: CATSGRDIATQYF. CDR3 sequence (DNA): TGTGCCACCAGTGGTCGGGACATCGCGACCCAGTACTTC. This sequence joins TRBV24-1 and TRBJ2-5; perhaps TRBD1 as D (6 bases). The CDR3 covers 13 residues. Trimming cost V 5 bases and J 7 bases, with 13 bases left between them. The germline CDR1 and CDR2 sequences are KGHDR and SFDVKD.

This clonotype was seen many times. The junction differs from germline at one of its ends, possibly a read error. The chain is built from TRBV5-1 and TRBJ2-5; TRBD1 is a possible D gene (5 bases). CDR3 size: 13 residues. The germline V gene has CDR1 SGHRS and CDR2 YFSETQ. The CDR3 spells CASSLGAQETQYF. In DNA form, the CDR3 reads TGTGCCAGCAGCTTAGGGGCCCAAGAGACCCAGTACTTC. Drawing the rest from reference TRBV5-1 and TRBJ2-5, the complete variable domain is KAGVTQTPRYLIKTRGQQVTLSCSPISGHRSVSWYQQTPGQGLQFLFEYFSETQRNKGNFPGRFSGRQFSNSRSEMNVSTLELGDSALYLCASSLGAQETQYFGPGTRLLVL.

This clonotype appeared a few times. The V call is TRBV6-1, the J call TRBJ2-7; 8 positions agree with TRBD2. CDR1 is MNHNS and CDR2 is SASEGT in the germline V gene. This CDR3 region has 17 residues. The V gene end was trimmed by 6 bases and the J gene end by 6 bases; junction bases not matched to a gene: 19. Here the CDR3 DNA reads TGTGCCAGCAGCTCAGCGCCCCCGGGACTAGTAGCCCGCGAGCAGTACTTC. Protein: CASSSAPPGLVAREQYF.

V gene TRBV30 combines with J gene TRBJ2-5; possibly TRBD2 for D (6 bases). Germline V gene sequence: CDR1 GTSNPN, CDR2 SVGIG (reference sequence). The V end lost 3 bases, the J end lost 5 bases, and 10 bases lay between the germline ends. CDR3 length equals 12 residues. The CDR3 DNA follows: TGTGCCTGGAGCGGGAGCGGTGAGACCCAGTACTTC. Protein: CAWSGSGETQYF.

This clonotype was picked up a small number of times. The chain is built from TRBV27 and TRBJ2-3; D is undetermined. V was cut by 3 bases and J by 0 bases, with 7 bases left in between. Germline CDR1 reads MNHEY; CDR2 reads SMNVEV (reference sequence). CDR3 length equals 14 residues. As DNA, the CDR3 is TGTGCCAGCAGTTTCTCAACTAGCACAGATACGCAGTATTTT. This gives the protein CASSFSTSTDTQYF.

The rearrangement links TRBV7-6 to TRBJ1-1; D is possibly TRBD1 (6 bases). Germline-derived CDR1 and CDR2 are SGHVS and FNYEAQ. The CDR3 is made up of 15 amino acids. The ends were cut back, 5 bases at V and 4 bases at J, with 17 bases in the middle. The CDR3, as DNA: TGTGCCAGCAGCCCATTGGGCAGGGGTGCCACTGAAGCTTTCTTT. It specifies CASSPLGRGATEAFF.

This clonotype was recorded at least ten times. V gene TRBV27 combines with J gene TRBJ2-7; TRBD2 matches 9 bases. The CDR3 sequence is 14 residues long. The germline gives CDR1 MNHEY, CDR2 SMNVEV (reference sequence). Trimming cost V 3 bases and J 6 bases; bases outside gene matches: 6. CDR3: CASSFPGLASEQYF. The CDR3 DNA follows: TGTGCCAGCAGTTTCCCGGGACTAGCCTCCGAGCAGTACTTC.

This clonotype was seen repeatedly, ten times or more. The chain links TRBV27 to TRBJ1-1, with D perhaps TRBD1 (5 bases). The CDR3 runs to 13 residues. Germline V gives CDR1 MNHEY, CDR2 SMNVEV (reference sequence). The V and J ends lost 6 bases and 6 bases respectively, with 14 bases between them. The CDR3 DNA follows: TGTGCCAGCAGCCCCGCCTGGGGCGCTGAAGCTTTCTTT. Amino acids: CASSPAWGAEAFF.

The rearrangement uses TRBV28 and TRBJ2-5; D tentatively fits TRBD1 or TRBD2 (5 bases each). Per the germline V gene, CDR1 is MDHEN and CDR2 is SYDVKM. There are 16 residues in the CDR3. The V end was cut by 6 bases, the J end by 7 bases, with 24 bases between. CDR3 amino acids: CASSSSRDPFKGTQYF. The CDR3 nucleotides are TGTGCCAGCAGCTCTTCCCGGGACCCCTTCAAAGGGACCCAGTACTTC.

This clonotype appeared a few times. The J gene is TRBJ2-2, the V gene TRBV30; D might be TRBD2 (5 bases). The CDR3 covers 14 residues. Germline V gives CDR1 GTSNPN, CDR2 SVGIG (reference sequence). Trimming cost V 4 bases and J 7 bases, with 16 bases left between them. The DNA of the CDR3 is TGTGCCTGGATGACCGAGGGAGTCGGCGGGGAGCTGTTTTTT. It is translated as CAWMTEGVGGELFF.

V gene TRBV19 combines with J gene TRBJ2-1; D perhaps matches TRBD1 (6 bases). Germline assignment: CDR1 LNHDA and CDR2 SQIVND (reference sequence). V lost 7 bases, J lost 2 bases, and 9 bases lay in between. The CDR3 runs 13 residues. The DNA for the CDR3 is TGTGCCAGTACCAGGGGTGCCTACAATGAGCAGTTCTTC. Translated: CASTRGAYNEQFF.

This clonotype has just a few counts. This may arise from a read error, as a much more abundant clone is one base away. The chain uses TRBV7-2 and TRBJ2-1; D is perhaps TRBD1 (6 bases). CDR1 is SGHTA, CDR2 FQGNSA, per germline. The CDR3 length is 13 residues. With 2 bases removed from V and 6 bases from J, the gap between germline ends came to 8 bases. The CDR3 loop is CASSLNRVNEQFF. CDR3 nucleotides: TGTGCCAGCAGCTTAAACAGGGTCAATGAGCAGTTCTTC. Full variable domain (remainder filled in from reference TRBV7-2 and TRBJ2-1): GAGVSQSPSNKVTEKGKDVELRCDPISGHTALYWYRQSLGQGLEFLIYFQGNSAPDKSGLPSDRFSAERTGGSVSTLTIQRTQQEDSAVYLCASSLNRVNEQFFGPGTRLTVL.

About this clonotype itself: A read error is possible here, since a much larger clone lies one base away. The rearrangement links TRBV27 to TRBJ2-6, with D possibly TRBD1 on 5 matching bases. CDR3 length: 14 amino acids. Germline V gives CDR1 MNHEY, CDR2 SMNVEV (reference sequence). The CDR3 bases are TGTGCCAGCAGTTCTAACTCTGGGGCCAACGTCCCGACTTTC. It specifies CASSSNSGANVPTF.

V usage is TRBV6-2 or TRBV6-3 and J usage is TRBJ2-3; 12 nucleotides match TRBD2. Unmatched junction bases numbered 6, after V lost 2 bases and J lost 3 bases. CDR3 length equals 17 residues. Germline values: CDR1 MNHEY, CDR2 SVGEGT. The CDR3 here is CASSYPPSGRETDTQYF. The DNA for the CDR3 is TGTGCCAGCAGTTACCCACCTAGCGGGAGGGAGACAGATACGCAGTATTTT.

The chain has TRBV28 and TRBJ2-7; D is perhaps TRBD2 (5 bases). Per germline, CDR1 MDHEN and CDR2 SYDVKM. This CDR3 is 13 amino acids long. Trimming took 7 bases from V and 0 from J, leaving 10 bases between them. CDR3 DNA: TGTGCCAGCAAGGAAGGGAGCTCCTACGAGCAGTACTTC. Translating gives CASKEGSSYEQYF.

This clonotype was recorded a few times. The chain recombines TRBV6-2 or TRBV6-3 with TRBJ2-7; the D is unclear. The germline V gene encodes CDR1 MNHEY and CDR2 SVGEGT. There are 12 residues in the CDR3. The V end was cut by 2 bases, the J end by 3 bases, with 5 bases between. The CDR3 region is CASSYNGYEQYF. As DNA, the CDR3 is TGTGCCAGCAGTTACAACGGCTACGAGCAGTACTTC.

This clonotype has just a few counts. The V call is TRBV10-2, the J call TRBJ2-1; D possibly corresponds to TRBD2 (6 bases). V was clipped by 6 bases and J by 7 bases, with 16 bases between them. The CDR3 loop spans 14 amino acids. CDR1 and CDR2 from the germline V gene are WSHSY and SAAADI. DNA of the CDR3: TGCGCCAGCAGAGTGGACTTGGCGGGAAATGAGCAGTTCTTC. Translated: CASRVDLAGNEQFF.

This clonotype has at least ten counts. This chain links TRBV28 with TRBJ1-2, with D possibly being TRBD1 (5 bases). Germline values: CDR1 MDHEN, CDR2 SYDVKM. V was pared by 2 bases and J by 3 bases, with 10 bases between. The CDR3 length is 14 residues. CDR3 protein: CASSLPAGDYGYTF. The CDR3 coding sequence is TGTGCCAGCAGTTTACCAGCGGGGGACTATGGCTACACCTTC.

This clonotype was counted only a few times. CDR3 nucleotide sequence: TGTGCCAGCTCCCCGCCAGGAGGGTCAGGGTACAATGAGCAGTTCTTC. This encodes CASSPPGGSGYNEQFF. The chain recombines TRBV28 with TRBJ2-1, with TRBD2 as a possible D gene (6 bases). CDR1 and CDR2 from the germline V gene are MDHEN and SYDVKM. This CDR3 has 16 residues. Trimming pared 8 bases from V and 4 bases from J, leaving 21 bases between.

The rearrangement links TRBV29-1 to TRBJ2-3; D may be TRBD2 (5 bases). The germline V gene has CDR1 SQVTM and CDR2 ANQGSEA. This CDR3 has 13 amino acids. The ends were cut back, 4 bases at V and 3 bases at J, with 11 bases in the middle. CDR3 sequence reads: CSVARVQTDTQYF. CDR3 nucleotide sequence: TGCAGCGTTGCGCGGGTCCAGACAGATACGCAGTATTTT.

This clonotype was picked up a small number of times. The V and J genes are TRBV29-1 and TRBJ1-1; D is undetermined. The ends were cut back, 6 bases at V and 7 bases at J, with 15 bases in the middle. This CDR3 contains 12 residues. CDR1 and CDR2 from the germline V gene are SQVTM and ANQGSEA. Here the CDR3 reads CSVPALGGEAFF. DNA for the CDR3: TGCAGCGTACCCGCTTTGGGAGGTGAAGCTTTCTTT.

This clonotype has at least ten counts. This chain links TRBV7-7 with TRBJ2-3; the match to TRBD2 covers 8 bases. CDR1 is SSHAT and CDR2 is FNYEAQ in the germline V gene (reference sequence). The CDR3 sequence is 15 residues long. V dropped 2 bases and J dropped 3; count of bases not matched to a gene: 4. The CDR3: CASSLNGLATDTQYF. As DNA, the CDR3 is TGTGCCAGCAGCTTAAACGGACTAGCAACAGATACGCAGTATTTT.